This is a list of T cell receptor beta chains from one sample in a study of CD8 T cells in Susac syndrome. TCRdb called the immunoSEQ multiplex PCR reads again in MiXCR, with one record for every CDR3 protein. The sample contains over 100,000 distinct CDR3 sequences, 85% to 95% of which appear only once. Sequenced sample: CD8+ T cells from PBMCs. These receptors originate from a human donor in good health. Each CDR3 is given with its conserved first and last residue. D genes are given only for firm matches. Clone size is shown for a subset of rows, as once, few, many or a class of expanded clone.

size,D,J,V,CDR3,DNA
-,-,TRBJ1-1,TRBV27,CASRQTGYRTEAFF,TGTGCCAGCAGACAGACCGGGTACCGCACTGAAGCTTTCTTT
once,TRBD2,TRBJ2-1,TRBV3-1,CASLETSGRVGEQFF,TGTGCCAGTTTAGAGACTAGCGGGAGAGTTGGTGAGCAGTTCTTC
-,-,TRBJ1-3,TRBV6-6,CASSYRDGYSGNTIYF,TGTGCCAGCAGTTACCGCGACGGTTACTCTGGAAACACCATATATTTT
-,TRBD2,TRBJ2-3,TRBV20-1,CSASGGSGKNTDTQYF,TGCAGTGCCTCTGGGGGGAGCGGGAAGAACACAGATACGCAGTATTTT
-,-,TRBJ2-7,TRBV4-3,CASSQDPSSSYEQYF,TGCGCCAGCAGCCAAGATCCCTCCTCGTCCTACGAGCAGTACTTC
-,-,TRBJ1-2,TRBV9,CASSVDPGLDGYTF,TGTGCCAGCAGCGTAGATCCAGGCCTCGATGGCTACACCTTC
-,-,TRBJ1-3,TRBV19,CASSYGRPDSGNTIYF,TGTGCCAGTAGTTACGGACGGCCTGACTCTGGAAACACCATATATTTT
-,-,TRBJ1-1,TRBV19,CASSIKARMNTDTEAFF,TGTGCCAGTAGTATAAAAGCACGGATGAACACGGACACTGAAGCTTTCTTT
once,-,TRBJ1-2,TRBV7-2,CASRSGMQLYGYTF,TGTGCCAGCAGGTCGGGTATGCAACTCTATGGCTACACCTTC
-,-,TRBJ1-2,TRBV19,CASSIAVGNYGYTF,TGTGCCAGTAGTATCGCAGTGGGCAACTATGGCTACACCTTC
-,-,TRBJ1-1,TRBV7-2,CASSSTTAWGNTEAFF,TGTGCCAGCAGCTCTACCACCGCCTGGGGGAACACTGAAGCTTTCTTT
-,TRBD1,TRBJ1-4,TRBV5-1,CASSLGIVGQGREKLFF,TGCGCCAGCAGCTTGGGCATTGTAGGACAGGGGAGGGAAAAACTGTTTTTT
once,TRBD1,TRBJ1-4,TRBV5-6,CASSLSGGVNEKLFF,TGTGCCAGCAGCTTGTCAGGGGGAGTTAATGAAAAACTGTTTTTT
-,TRBD1,TRBJ1-2,TRBV2,CASSSGTGDYGYTF,TGTGCCAGCAGTTCGGGGACAGGCGACTATGGCTACACCTTC
-,TRBD2,TRBJ2-3,TRBV20-1,CSASSLSASGGTDTQYF,TGCAGTGCTAGCTCTCTCTCGGCTAGCGGGGGCACAGATACGCAGTATTTT
-,-,TRBJ2-1,TRBV3-1,CASSQATRTNEQFF,TGTGCCAGCAGCCAAGCAACCAGAACCAATGAGCAGTTCTTC
once,-,TRBJ1-2,TRBV12-3/TRBV12-4,CASSTYGYTF,TGTGCCAGCAGTACATATGGCTACACCTTC
-,-,TRBJ2-1,TRBV19,CASTLTPYNEQFF,TGTGCCAGTACCTTGACTCCCTACAATGAGCAGTTCTTC